The 14 T cell receptor beta chains reported below all come from one sample, sequenced in a study of shared clonotypes between healthy human individuals. Naivety among CD8 cells was defined by CD45RO negativity and positive CCR7 selection, thereby excluding terminally differentiated effector memory CD45RA+ cells. Profiled with immunoSEQ multiplex PCR; TCRdb holds only in-frame clones, not every one. The sample shows roughly 2,000,000 clones, roughly 93% of them seen only once. Sample: naive CD8+ T cells from PBMCs. The receptors stem from a man aged 18 to 30 in good health. Some clones in this sample may be carry-over from other donors' samples.

As for this clone: This may be a read error, as it is one base from a much larger clone. The chain couples TRBV28 to TRBJ2-7; no reliable D call. The length of the CDR3 is 11 residues. Per the germline V gene, CDR1 is MDHEN and CDR2 is SYDVKM. The V end lost 3 bases, the J end lost 6 bases, and 6 bases lay between the germline ends. CDR3 DNA: TGTGCCAGCAGTTTTGGGTCCGAGCAGTACTTC. This sequence encodes CASSFGSEQYF.

The count of this clone is one. V usage is TRBV18 and J usage is TRBJ1-1; D is uncertain. Germline V gene sequence: CDR1 KGHSH, CDR2 LQKENI. The ends were cut back, 3 bases at V and 2 bases at J, with 13 bases in the middle. The CDR3 covers 15 residues. For the CDR3, the DNA is TGTGCCAGCTCACCCCCGGATACGTACAACACTGAAGCTTTCTTT. It specifies CASSPPDTYNTEAFF.

The chain employs TRBV28 and TRBJ2-7; TRBD2 agrees at 11 bases. CDR3 length: 16 residues. V shed 2 bases and J 5 bases; nucleotides not matched to a gene: 8. The germline CDR1 and CDR2 sequences are MDHEN and SYDVKM. The CDR3 DNA follows: TGTGCCAGCAGTTTAACTAGCGGGAGTTTAATCAACGAGCAGTACTTC. It specifies CASSLTSGSLINEQYF.

V usage is TRBV9 and J usage is TRBJ1-3; no definite D call. This CDR3 contains 13 residues. The germline V gene encodes CDR1 SGDLS and CDR2 YYNGEE. V was trimmed by 7 bases and J by 2 bases, leaving 10 bases between them. The CDR3 region is CASSPWTGNTIYF. In DNA, the CDR3 is TGTGCCAGCTCGCCATGGACTGGAAACACCATATATTTT.

V and J are TRBV28 and TRBJ2-5; unclear D gene. Trimming stripped 2 bases from V and 5 bases from J, with 15 bases between. Germline V gives CDR1 MDHEN, CDR2 SYDVKM. The length of the CDR3 is 15 residues. The CDR3 sequence: CASSLEAEYGETQYF. CDR3 bases: TGTGCCAGCAGTTTAGAGGCGGAGTACGGGGAGACCCAGTACTTC.

The genes are TRBV29-1 and TRBJ1-2, with 12 bases matching TRBD1. The length of the CDR3 is 18 residues. The trim removed 0 bases at V and 3 bases at J, leaving 11 bases unmatched. Germline lookup yields CDR1 SQVTM and CDR2 ANQGSEA. CDR3 DNA sequence: TGCAGCGTTGAAGATTTAACGGGACAGGGGGCTAGTGACTATGGCTACACCTTC. This encodes CSVEDLTGQGASDYGYTF.

J is TRBJ2-7 and V is TRBV28, with 9 bases lining up with TRBD1. The CDR3 extends over 15 amino acids. The germline CDR1 and CDR2 sequences are MDHEN and SYDVKM. Trimming took 5 bases from V and 3 from J; bases not matched to a gene: 8. Here the CDR3 reads CASSMGQGAFYEQYF. Written as DNA, the CDR3 is TGTGCCAGCAGTATGGGACAGGGAGCCTTCTACGAGCAGTACTTC.

In nucleotides, the CDR3 is TGTGCCAGCAGCTTGGGCGGGAGGGACTACGAGCAGTACTTC. This sequence encodes CASSLGGRDYEQYF. V gene TRBV5-5 combines with J gene TRBJ2-7; the match to TRBD2 covers 9 bases. The CDR3 contains 14 residues. V dropped 0 bases and J dropped 3; count of bases not matched to a gene: 1. Germline-derived CDR1 and CDR2 are SGHKS and YYEKEE (reference sequence).

This chain connects TRBV6-1 to TRBJ2-6; D is ambiguous. Germline V gives CDR1 MNHNS, CDR2 SASEGT. The V and J ends lost 4 bases and 0 bases respectively, with 10 bases between them. This CDR3 contains 16 residues. For the CDR3, the DNA is TGTGCCAGCAGTGGTATGGGCGGCTCTGGGGCCAACGTCCTGACTTTC. Amino acids: CASSGMGGSGANVLTF.

The CDR3 spells CASIDGLTYEQYF. The DNA of the CDR3 is TGTGCCAGCATTGACGGACTAACCTACGAGCAGTACTTC. The chain joins TRBV6-1 to TRBJ2-7; tentatively, D is TRBD2 (6 bases). The V end was cut by 7 bases, the J end by 2 bases, with 12 bases between. CDR1 is MNHNS and CDR2 is SASEGT in the germline V gene. The CDR3 loop spans 13 amino acids.

The genes are TRBV19 and TRBJ1-1, with D unclear. The CDR3 has 14 residues. V was cut by 3 bases and J by 2 bases, with 10 bases left in between. Germline CDR1 and CDR2: LNHDA and SQIVND (reference sequence). The CDR3 reads CASSMYSTNTEAFF. CDR3 sequence (DNA): TGTGCCAGTAGTATGTATAGTACAAACACTGAAGCTTTCTTT. Based on the CDR3 plus reference TRBV19 and TRBJ1-1, the full variable domain is DGGITQSPKYLFRKEGQNVTLSCEQNLNHDAMYWYRQDPGQGLRLIYYSQIVNDFQKGDIAEGYSVSREKKESFPLTVTSAQKNPTAFYLCASSMYSTNTEAFFGQGTRLTVV.

The CDR3 DNA is TGTGCCAGCAACTGGGACAGGGCGTCCGAGCAGTACTTC. Translating gives CASNWDRASEQYF. The V gene is TRBV6-6, the J gene TRBJ2-7; 9 positions match TRBD1. Germline V lookup: CDR1 MNHNY, CDR2 SVGAGI (reference sequence). Trimming removed 7 bases from V and 6 bases from J; junction bases left unmatched: 7. This CDR3 is 13 amino acids long.

The chain uses TRBV18 and TRBJ2-1; 9 positions match TRBD2. Losses at the gene ends were 0 bases for V and 4 bases for J; bases not matched to a gene: 7. Germline V gives CDR1 KGHSH, CDR2 LQKENI. The CDR3 totals 17 residues. The chain's CDR3 is CASSPPTLAGIYNEQFF. The CDR3 DNA is TGTGCCAGCTCACCACCGACGCTAGCGGGAATTTACAATGAGCAGTTCTTC.

The V gene is TRBV11-2, the J gene TRBJ2-7, with TRBD2 as a possible D gene (6 bases). Per the germline V gene, CDR1 is SGHAT and CDR2 is FQNNGV. The CDR3 extends over 17 amino acids. V lost 1 base and J 2 bases, leaving 18 bases between the germline ends. The CDR3 nucleotides read TGTGCCAGCAGCTTAGTACGTGGGGGGAGGTCTCCCTACGAGCAGTACTTC. Translating gives CASSLVRGGRSPYEQYF.